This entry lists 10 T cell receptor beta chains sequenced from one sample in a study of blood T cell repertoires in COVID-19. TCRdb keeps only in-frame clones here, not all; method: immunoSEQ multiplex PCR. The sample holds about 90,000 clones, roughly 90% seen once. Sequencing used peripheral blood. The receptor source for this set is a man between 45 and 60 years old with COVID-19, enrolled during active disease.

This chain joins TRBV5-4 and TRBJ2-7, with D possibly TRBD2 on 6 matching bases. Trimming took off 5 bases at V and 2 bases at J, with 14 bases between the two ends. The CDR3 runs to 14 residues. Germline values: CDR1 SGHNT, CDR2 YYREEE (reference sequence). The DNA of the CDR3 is TGTGCCAGCAGTCCTGGAGGGGCCCCCTACGAGCAGTACTTC. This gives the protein CASSPGGAPYEQYF.

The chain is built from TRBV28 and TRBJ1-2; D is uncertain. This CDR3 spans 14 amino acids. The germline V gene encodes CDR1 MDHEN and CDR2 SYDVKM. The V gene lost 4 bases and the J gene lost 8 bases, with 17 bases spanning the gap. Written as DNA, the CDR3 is TGTGCCAGCAGTTCTCCCCCGGCCGCGGGAGGCTACACCTTC. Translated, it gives CASSSPPAAGGYTF.

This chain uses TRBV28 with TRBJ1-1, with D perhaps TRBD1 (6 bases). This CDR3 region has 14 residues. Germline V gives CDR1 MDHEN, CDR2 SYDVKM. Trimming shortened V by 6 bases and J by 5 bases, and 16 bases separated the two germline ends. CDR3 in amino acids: CASRLGTGITEAFF. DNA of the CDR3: TGTGCCAGCAGGCTCGGAACAGGGATTACTGAAGCTTTCTTT.

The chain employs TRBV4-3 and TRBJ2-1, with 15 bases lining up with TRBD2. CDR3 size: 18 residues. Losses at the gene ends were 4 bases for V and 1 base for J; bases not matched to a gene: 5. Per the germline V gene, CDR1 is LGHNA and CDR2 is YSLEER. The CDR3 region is CASSPGLAGGGSYNEQFF. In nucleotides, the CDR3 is TGCGCCAGCAGCCCGGGACTAGCGGGGGGCGGGTCCTACAATGAGCAGTTCTTC.

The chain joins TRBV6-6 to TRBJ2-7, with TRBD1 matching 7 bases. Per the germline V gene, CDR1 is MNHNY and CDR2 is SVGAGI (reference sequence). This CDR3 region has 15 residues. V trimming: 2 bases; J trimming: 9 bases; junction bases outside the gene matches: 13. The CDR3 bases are TGTGCCAGCAGTTACAGGGACAGAGGTTGGGTTGGGCAGTACTTC. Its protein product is CASSYRDRGWVGQYF.

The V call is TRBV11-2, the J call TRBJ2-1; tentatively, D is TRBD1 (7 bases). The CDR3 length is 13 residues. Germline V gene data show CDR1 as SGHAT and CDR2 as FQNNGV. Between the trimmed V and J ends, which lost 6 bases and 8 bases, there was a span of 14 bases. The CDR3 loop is CASSPTRGDEQFF. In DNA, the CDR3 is TGTGCCAGCAGTCCGACCAGGGGGGATGAGCAGTTCTTC.

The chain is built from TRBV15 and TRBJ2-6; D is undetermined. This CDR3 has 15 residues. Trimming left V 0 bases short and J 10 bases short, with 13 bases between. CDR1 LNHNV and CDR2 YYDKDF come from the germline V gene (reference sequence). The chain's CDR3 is CATSRDSGPRNVLTF. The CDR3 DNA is TGTGCCACCAGCAGAGATTCTGGTCCGAGGAACGTCCTGACTTTC.

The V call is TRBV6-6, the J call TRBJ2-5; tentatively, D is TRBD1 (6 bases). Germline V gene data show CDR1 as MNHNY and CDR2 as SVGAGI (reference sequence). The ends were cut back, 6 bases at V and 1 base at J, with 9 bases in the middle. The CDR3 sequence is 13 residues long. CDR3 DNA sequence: TGTGCCAGCAGCGGGACACCCCAAGAGACCCAGTACTTC. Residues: CASSGTPQETQYF.

CDR3 amino acids: CASSAGRYEQYF. DNA of the CDR3: TGTGCCAGCAGCGCAGGCAGGTACGAGCAGTACTTC. The rearrangement links TRBV13 to TRBJ2-7, with D hard to call. Trimming pared 5 bases from V and 4 bases from J, leaving 9 bases between. The germline V gene has CDR1 PRHDT and CDR2 FYEKMQ (reference sequence). The CDR3 runs 12 residues.

The CDR3 spells CASSKAGATYEQYF. The CDR3 DNA follows: TGTGCCAGCAGTAAAGCGGGGGCCACCTACGAGCAGTACTTC. The rearrangement links TRBV28 to TRBJ2-7, with 8 bases matching TRBD2. This CDR3 is built from 14 residues. Trimming cost V 5 bases and J 2 bases; bases outside gene matches: 5. The germline V gene has CDR1 MDHEN and CDR2 SYDVKM.